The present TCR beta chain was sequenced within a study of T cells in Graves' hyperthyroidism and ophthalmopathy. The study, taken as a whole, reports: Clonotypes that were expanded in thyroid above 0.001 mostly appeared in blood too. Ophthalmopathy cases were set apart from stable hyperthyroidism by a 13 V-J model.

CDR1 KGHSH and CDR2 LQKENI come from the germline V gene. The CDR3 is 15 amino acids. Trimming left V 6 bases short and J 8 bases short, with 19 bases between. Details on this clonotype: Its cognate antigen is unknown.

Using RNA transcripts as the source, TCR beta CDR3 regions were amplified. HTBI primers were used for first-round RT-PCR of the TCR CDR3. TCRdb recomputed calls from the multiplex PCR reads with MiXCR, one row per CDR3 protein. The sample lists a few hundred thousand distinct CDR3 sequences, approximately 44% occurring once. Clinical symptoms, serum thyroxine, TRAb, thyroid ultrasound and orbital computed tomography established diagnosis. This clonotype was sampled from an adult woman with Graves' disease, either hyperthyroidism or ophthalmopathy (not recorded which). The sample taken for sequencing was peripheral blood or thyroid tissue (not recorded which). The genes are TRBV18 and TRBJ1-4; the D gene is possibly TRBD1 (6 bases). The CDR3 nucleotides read TGTGCCAGCTCCATACCCTGGGGGCGCGTAGAAAAACTGTTTTTT. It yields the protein CASSIPWGRVEKLFF.